The T cell receptor beta chain under discussion was sequenced for a study of T-cell reconstitution after alpha-beta-depleted transplantation in children. Unique molecular identifiers tagged the TCRbeta library. TCRdb recomputed calls from the PCR reads with MiXCR, one row per CDR3 protein. The sample includes some 550,000 distinct CDR3 sequences, 23% of them seen just once. V dropped 2 bases and J dropped 1; count of bases not matched to a gene: 7. There are 16 residues in the CDR3. Germline V gives CDR1 LNHNV, CDR2 YYDKDF (reference sequence). This clonotype turned up a few times. V and J are TRBV15 and TRBJ2-7, with 8 bases that match TRBD1. The TCR originated in a boy under two years old who had a stem cell transplant for acute myeloid leukemia, so the T cells may come from the graft donor. Source: PBMCs, mostly from graft donor cells, taken 360 days after TCRalphabeta/CD19-depleted stem cell transplant. CDR3 in amino acids: CATSRSGQGRSYEQYF. The CDR3 DNA sequence: TGTGCCACCAGCAGATCTGGACAGGGAAGGTCCTACGAGCAGTACTTC.